The 5 T cell receptor beta chains reported below all come from one sample, sequenced in a study of blood T cell repertoires in COVID-19. Data came from immunoSEQ multiplex PCR; TCRdb stores just in-frame clones and leaves some out. Of about 210,000 clones listed, 80% to 90% are singletons. Sequenced material: peripheral blood. Receptors originate from a man aged 40-55 years with acute or convalescent COVID-19.

The chain joins TRBV6-6 to TRBJ2-6; D perhaps matches TRBD1 (5 bases). CDR3 size: 15 residues. Germline CDR1 and CDR2: MNHNY and SVGAGI (reference sequence). Trimming pared 4 bases from V and 0 bases from J, leaving 7 bases between. The CDR3 protein is CASSLGVSGANVLTF. CDR3 bases: TGTGCCAGCAGTTTAGGGGTCTCTGGGGCCAACGTCCTGACTTTC.

The CDR3 protein is CAIREGQDKYGYTF. DNA of the CDR3: TGTGCCATCAGGGAGGGACAGGATAAGTATGGCTACACCTTC. The gene calls are TRBV10-3 and TRBJ1-2; 8 bases map to TRBD1. The CDR3 totals 14 residues. Germline-derived CDR1 and CDR2 are ENHRY and SYGVKD. Trimming took 6 bases from V and 5 from J; bases not matched to a gene: 8.

The chain employs TRBV6-5 and TRBJ2-1, with TRBD2 matching over 10 bases. CDR3 size: 15 residues. V gave up 2 bases and J gave up 6 bases; unmatched junction bases: 4. Looked up from germline, CDR1 is MNHEY and CDR2 is SVGAGI. CDR3 sequence (DNA): TGTGCCAGCAGTTACCGGGGACTAGCGAGCAATGAGCAGTTCTTC. Its protein product is CASSYRGLASNEQFF.

The rearrangement links TRBV7-8 to TRBJ1-1; tentatively, D is TRBD1 (5 bases). Trimming removed 5 bases at V and 1 base at J, with 11 bases between. In germline, CDR1 is SGHVS, CDR2 FQNEAQ. This CDR3 has 14 amino acids. The CDR3 region is CASSARTPNTEAFF. DNA of the CDR3: TGTGCCAGCAGCGCAAGGACACCGAACACTGAAGCTTTCTTT.

This chain uses TRBV7-9 with TRBJ2-1; 8 bases match TRBD2. This CDR3 spans 15 amino acids. Trimming removed 5 bases from V and 3 bases from J; junction bases left unmatched: 6. CDR1 and CDR2 from the germline V gene are SEHNR and FQNEAQ (reference sequence). This CDR3 reads CASSPSGGVYNEQFF. CDR3 nucleotides: TGTGCCAGCAGCCCGAGCGGGGGAGTCTACAATGAGCAGTTCTTC.